The source of this T cell receptor (beta chain) is a study of cytomegalovirus exposure and HLA in healthy donors. Study-level results: In a later analysis, a missense DCLRE1C variant was linked to TCR beta V- and J-gene trimming.

This CDR3 has 13 residues. V shed 5 bases and J shed 8 bases, with 16 bases lying between them. Germline V lookup: CDR1 PRHDT, CDR2 FYEKMQ (reference sequence). Amplification used 60 Vbeta primers and 13 Jbeta primers. The data were produced by immunoSEQ multiplex PCR, yet TCRdb's version contains in-frame clones alone and is incomplete. The sample contains 170,000 or so clones, around 80% of which appear only once. Details on this clone: No antigen is known for it.

This clonotype was sampled from a woman aged 45-65 years in good health and CMV-seropositive. Sequenced input: PBMCs. V usage is TRBV13 and J usage is TRBJ2-7; TRBD2 is a possible D gene (6 bases). The CDR3 protein is CASSQNLGGKQYF. The CDR3 DNA follows: TGTGCCAGCAGCCAAAATTTGGGGGGAAAGCAGTACTTC.